This is a list of T cell receptor beta chains from one sample in a study of neoadjuvant nivolumab and ipilimumab in lung cancer. Libraries were prepared by immunoSEQ multiplex PCR; TCRdb keeps only in-frame clonotypes and omits some of them. Here the sample spans some 29,000 clones, about 83% being singletons. The sample was tumor tissue, taken after neoadjuvant nivolumab, alone or with ipilimumab, at or shortly before surgery. These receptors all come from an adult with non-small cell lung cancer. Each CDR3 is given with its conserved first and last residue. The D gene is left open where the match is weak. A row's size may be missing; if present it is once, few, many or a size class.

once,TRBV11-3,TRBD2,TRBJ2-5,CASNPFTLAGVETQYF,TGTGCCAGCAACCCTTTTACCCTAGCGGGAGTTGAGACCCAGTACTTC
.,TRBV7-2,.,TRBJ2-7,CASSLKEYEQYF,TGTGCCAGCAGCTTAAAAGAGTACGAGCAGTACTTC
few,TRBV30,.,TRBJ1-1,CAWSVQGLEAFF,TGTGCCTGGAGTGTACAGGGTCTAGAGGCTTTCTTT
.,TRBV7-3,TRBD2,TRBJ2-3,CASGLATDTQYF,TGTGCAAGTGGACTAGCCACAGATACGCAGTATTTT
few,TRBV6-1,.,TRBJ1-3,CASSEEGGAGNTIYF,TGTGCCAGCAGTGAAGAAGGAGGGGCCGGAAACACCATATATTTT
.,TRBV7-2,.,TRBJ1-2,CASSLGRGPEGYTF,TGTGCCAGCAGCTTAGGAAGAGGGCCTGAGGGCTACACCTTC
.,TRBV18,.,TRBJ2-2,CASSPKLSAGELFF,TGTGCCAGCTCACCAAAGCTTAGCGCCGGGGAGCTGTTTTTT
few,TRBV7-9,.,TRBJ1-1,CASSFSTNTEAFF,TGTGCCAGCAGCTTCAGCACGAACACTGAAGCTTTCTTT
.,TRBV5-1,.,TRBJ2-1,CASSLGINEQFF,TGCGCCAGCAGCTTGGGGATCAATGAGCAGTTCTTC
.,TRBV4-1,.,TRBJ1-1,CASSQGGGHMNTEAFF,TGCGCCAGCAGCCAAGGAGGTGGGCATATGAACACTGAAGCTTTCTTT
.,TRBV4-1,TRBD1,TRBJ1-2,CASSQGGGTGVGYTF,TGCGCCAGCAGCCAAGGAGGCGGGACAGGGGTAGGCTACACCTTC
once,TRBV4-3,.,TRBJ2-7,CASSQGLGVMDEQYF,TGCGCCAGCAGCCAAGGTCTCGGGGTGATGGACGAGCAGTACTTC
.,TRBV19,.,TRBJ1-1,CASSLGYRLNTEAFF,TGTGCCAGTAGTTTAGGGTACCGTTTGAACACTGAAGCTTTCTTT
.,TRBV21-1,.,TRBJ1-1,CASSKDDYEAFF,TGTGCCAGCAGCAAAGACGACTACGAAGCTTTCTTT
.,TRBV13,.,TRBJ1-1,CASSSALQGGSTEAFF,TGTGCCAGCAGCTCGGCTTTACAGGGTGGGAGCACTGAAGCTTTCTTT
.,TRBV19,.,TRBJ2-2,CASSRTGVYSGELFF,TGTGCCAGTAGTCGAACGGGGGTCTACTCCGGGGAGCTGTTTTTT
.,TRBV7-9,.,TRBJ2-1,CASSLPGQSSGEQFF,TGTGCCAGCAGCTTACCGGGACAGAGTAGCGGTGAGCAGTTCTTC
.,TRBV19,.,TRBJ1-3,CASSIGTVQNTIYF,TGTGCCAGTAGTATCGGGACTGTACAAAACACCATATATTTT
once,TRBV6-5,.,TRBJ2-7,CASSQSRVEQYF,TGTGCCAGCAGCCAGTCCCGGGTCGAGCAGTACTTC
.,TRBV5-1,.,TRBJ1-1,CASSSNGGMNTEAFF,TGCGCCAGCAGCTCGAACGGGGGAATGAACACTGAAGCTTTCTTT
.,TRBV7-9,.,TRBJ1-2,CASSLAGGAGYTF,TGTGCCAGCAGCTTAGCTGGAGGGGCAGGCTACACCTTC
few,TRBV19,.,TRBJ1-2,CASSIDLLAADGYTF,TGTGCCAGTAGTATAGATCTATTGGCAGCCGATGGCTACACCTTC
once,TRBV6-5,TRBD1,TRBJ2-3,CASSYSDRGLGDTQYF,TGTGCCAGCAGTTACTCAGACAGGGGGCTAGGAGATACGCAGTATTTT
.,TRBV5-1,TRBD2,TRBJ2-7,CASSPSGAGGLSYEQYF,TGCGCCAGCAGCCCCTCAGGAGCGGGAGGCCTCTCCTACGAGCAGTACTTC
.,TRBV7-2,.,TRBJ2-7,CASSLVVGTYEQYF,TGTGCCAGCAGCTTAGTCGTAGGGACCTACGAGCAGTACTTC
.,TRBV7-9,.,TRBJ1-5,CASSKVNQPQHF,TGTGCCAGCAGCAAAGTGAATCAGCCCCAGCATTTT
.,TRBV7-9,TRBD1,TRBJ2-5,CASSVRDSQETQYF,TGTGCCAGCAGTGTCCGGGACAGCCAAGAGACCCAGTACTTC
few,TRBV2,.,TRBJ2-5,CASRDGEETQYF,TGTGCCAGCAGGGACGGAGAAGAGACCCAGTACTTC
.,TRBV6-6,.,TRBJ1-1,CASSQRQQSDTEAFF,TGTGCCAGCAGTCAACGACAGCAGTCGGACACTGAAGCTTTCTTT
.,TRBV10-3,.,TRBJ2-7,CAVRGRSDTGTYEQYF,TGTGCCGTGCGGGGACGTAGCGATACAGGAACTTACGAGCAGTACTTC
.,TRBV7-8,TRBD1,TRBJ2-7,CASSLEGQGFHEQYF,TGTGCCAGCAGCTTAGAAGGACAGGGGTTCCACGAGCAGTACTTC
few,TRBV6-6,TRBD2,TRBJ2-7,CASSQERGGYEQYF,TGTGCCAGCAGCCAAGAGCGGGGGGGCTACGAGCAGTACTTC
few,TRBV28,TRBD1,TRBJ1-1,CASSFAGTANTEAFF,TGTGCCAGCAGTTTTGCAGGGACAGCGAACACTGAAGCTTTCTTT
.,TRBV27,.,TRBJ2-5,CASSLLGKSQETQYF,TGTGCCAGCAGTTTATTGGGCAAAAGCCAAGAGACCCAGTACTTC
few,TRBV2,.,TRBJ2-6,CASSTRTGANVLTF,TGTGCCAGCAGTACGCGGACCGGGGCCAACGTCCTGACTTTC
.,TRBV5-1,.,TRBJ2-6,CASSLKSSGANVLTF,TGCGCCAGCAGCTTAAAAAGCTCTGGGGCCAACGTCCTGACTTTC
.,TRBV7-9,TRBD2,TRBJ2-7,CASTLAGDYYEQYF,TGTGCCAGCACCCTAGCGGGGGACTACTACGAGCAGTACTTC
few,TRBV5-1,TRBD2,TRBJ2-5,CASSLDLREGVETQYF,TGCGCCAGCAGCTTGGATTTGCGGGAGGGCGTAGAGACCCAGTACTTC
.,TRBV11-2,TRBD2,TRBJ2-1,CASSLDLAGHYNEQFF,TGTGCCAGCAGCTTAGATCTAGCGGGGCACTACAATGAGCAGTTCTTC
few,TRBV6-5,.,TRBJ1-5,CASSPLLPVQPQHF,TGTGCCAGCAGCCCGCTCTTACCGGTTCAGCCCCAGCATTTT
.,TRBV19,.,TRBJ1-3,CASSWGGPGNTIYF,TGTGCCAGTAGTTGGGGGGGTCCTGGAAACACCATATATTTT
.,TRBV5-4,TRBD1,TRBJ1-1,CASSGAGGMNTEAFF,TGTGCCAGCAGTGGGGCAGGGGGGATGAACACTGAAGCTTTCTTT
.,TRBV7-2,.,TRBJ2-3,CASAKAGSTDTQYF,TGTGCCAGCGCAAAAGCGGGCAGCACAGATACGCAGTATTTT
.,TRBV11-2,.,TRBJ2-5,CASTKGRASPLETQYF,TGTGCCAGCACCAAAGGCCGAGCCTCCCCCCTAGAGACCCAGTACTTC
.,TRBV4-3,.,TRBJ2-1,CASSQDRSRGAYNEQFF,TGCGCCAGCAGCCAAGATCGATCCAGGGGCGCCTACAATGAGCAGTTCTTC
.,TRBV7-8,.,TRBJ2-7,CASRFRDEQYF,TGTGCCAGCAGGTTTAGAGACGAGCAGTACTTC
.,TRBV7-9,.,TRBJ1-1,CASSLPPRLGLNTEAFF,TGTGCCAGCAGCTTACCCCCGCGGCTGGGACTGAACACTGAAGCTTTCTTT
.,TRBV10-3,TRBD1,TRBJ2-5,CAISDGQGTEETQYF,TGTGCCATCAGTGACGGACAGGGGACTGAAGAGACCCAGTACTTC
medium-sized,TRBV5-4,.,TRBJ1-2,CASSLTGYYTF,TGTGCCAGCAGCTTGACAGGTTACTACACCTTC
.,TRBV7-2,.,TRBJ1-5,CASSQTASNQPQHF,TGTGCCAGCAGCCAGACCGCTAGCAATCAGCCCCAGCATTTT
.,TRBV5-1,TRBD1,TRBJ2-2,CASSGGTGTGELFF,TGCGCCAGCAGCGGAGGGACAGGGACCGGGGAGCTGTTTTTT
.,TRBV5-1,TRBD1,TRBJ2-3,CASSLGDSFTDTQYF,TGCGCCAGCAGCTTAGGGGACAGCTTCACAGATACGCAGTATTTT
few,TRBV28,.,TRBJ1-2,CASTRFFDYGYTF,TGTGCCAGCACTCGGTTCTTCGACTATGGCTACACCTTC
.,TRBV7-2,.,TRBJ2-7,CASSSQGYEQYF,TGTGCCAGCAGCTCACAGGGTTACGAGCAGTACTTC
once,TRBV5-1,.,TRBJ2-3,CASSPGSTDTQYF,TGCGCCAGCAGCCCGGGTAGCACAGATACGCAGTATTTT
few,TRBV29-1,.,TRBJ2-2,CSVKQGNTGELFF,TGCAGCGTGAAACAGGGGAACACCGGGGAGCTGTTTTTT
once,TRBV7-2,.,TRBJ1-3,CASSLGRAGSGNTIYF,TGTGCCAGCAGCTTAGGGCGGGCAGGATCTGGAAACACCATATATTTT
.,TRBV10-3,TRBD2,TRBJ2-1,CAISSTSGGRSYNEQFF,TGTGCCATCAGTTCGACTAGCGGGGGGCGATCCTACAATGAGCAGTTCTTC
.,TRBV5-1,TRBD1,TRBJ2-2,CASRARTGAGELFF,TGCGCCAGCAGAGCGAGGACAGGGGCCGGGGAGCTGTTTTTT